A selection of T cell receptor beta chains follows, all from one sample in a study of T cell changes during pregnancy in multiple sclerosis. Measured with immunoSEQ multiplex PCR; TCRdb has only the in-frame clones, and not every one. The table lists under 35,000 clones, about 89% of them singletons, with roughly 7.4% in the top ten. Sample: CD8+ T cells from peripheral blood mononuclear cells, taken before pregnancy. The receptors derive from a female donor with multiple sclerosis, enrolled in a pregnancy study. Each CDR3 is given with its conserved first and last residue.

V gene: TRBV10-2; CDR3 protein: CASSEVGQGNSPLHF
V gene: TRBV2; CDR3 protein: CASIRTSGVVETQYF
V gene: TRBV4-1; CDR3 protein: CASSQASSSEQFF
V gene: TRBV6-4; CDR3 protein: CASSEDSGGPWDTQYF
V gene: TRBV25-1; CDR3 protein: CASSELGGEGEQYF
V gene: TRBV7-8; CDR3 protein: CASSLGVGAEAFF
V gene: TRBV4-1; CDR3 protein: CASSHTTDITYEQYF
V gene: TRBV10-3; CDR3 protein: CAISESLAGVTDTQYF
V gene: TRBV15; CDR3 protein: CATSRVGLTGTGIEQYF
V gene: TRBV30; CDR3 protein: CAGRGTVHTEAFF
V gene: TRBV5-4; CDR3 protein: CASSWARGNEQFF
V gene: TRBV28; CDR3 protein: CASSPDRGQYNQPQHF
V gene: TRBV27; CDR3 protein: CASSLTGALYEQYF
V gene: TRBV6-1; CDR3 protein: CASRATGTELYEQYF
V gene: TRBV4-3; CDR3 protein: CASSQGVNRGTGFRIYEQYF
V gene: TRBV10-2; CDR3 protein: CASSHGLAPYEQYF
V gene: TRBV27; CDR3 protein: CASSYSPWSGGASYNEQFF
V gene: TRBV19; CDR3 protein: CASRGLGNTEAFF
V gene: TRBV27; CDR3 protein: CASSFGQEAYEQYF
V gene: TRBV6-5; CDR3 protein: CASSPDRTNYGYTF
V gene: TRBV28; CDR3 protein: CASSFDFLGEGVNTEAFF
V gene: TRBV4-2; CDR3 protein: CASSHGEPDRGNYGYTF
V gene: TRBV7-8; CDR3 protein: CASRALAGSTGELFF
V gene: TRBV6-5; CDR3 protein: CASSYSTGEINYGYTF
V gene: TRBV11-2; CDR3 protein: CASSLGRNTEAFF
V gene: TRBV7-9; CDR3 protein: CASSWGTALYEQYF
V gene: TRBV10-2; CDR3 protein: CACKGPGEEGSYNSPLHF
V gene: TRBV5-1; CDR3 protein: CASSWTGDTEAFF
V gene: TRBV5-8; CDR3 protein: CASSLTAYEQYF
V gene: TRBV11-2; CDR3 protein: CASSPGSGLYEQYF
V gene: TRBV9; CDR3 protein: CASSVAPSRSGANVLTF
V gene: TRBV5-1; CDR3 protein: CASSLSSRTSGYNEQFF